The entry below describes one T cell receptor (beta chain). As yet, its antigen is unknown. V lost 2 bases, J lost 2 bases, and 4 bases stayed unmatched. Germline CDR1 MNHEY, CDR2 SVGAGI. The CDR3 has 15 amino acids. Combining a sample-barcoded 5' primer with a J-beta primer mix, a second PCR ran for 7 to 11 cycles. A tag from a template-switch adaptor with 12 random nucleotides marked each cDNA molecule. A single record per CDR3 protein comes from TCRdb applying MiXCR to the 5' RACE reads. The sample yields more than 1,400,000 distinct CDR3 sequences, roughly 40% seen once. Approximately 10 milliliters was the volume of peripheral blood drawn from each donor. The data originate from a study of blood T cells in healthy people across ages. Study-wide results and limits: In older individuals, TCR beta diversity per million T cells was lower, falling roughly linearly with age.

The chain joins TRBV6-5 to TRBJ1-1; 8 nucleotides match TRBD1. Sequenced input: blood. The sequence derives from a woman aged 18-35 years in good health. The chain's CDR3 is CASSYRGTGNTEAFF. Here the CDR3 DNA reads TGTGCCAGCAGTTACCGCGGGACAGGTAACACTGAAGCTTTCTTT.